The rows below give T cell receptor beta chains drawn from one sample of a study of cytomegalovirus exposure and HLA in healthy donors. Assay: immunoSEQ multiplex PCR; the TCRdb copy retains only in-frame clones and omits some. The sample has 85,000 to 130,000 clones, 60% to 85% seen once. Sequences were obtained from PBMCs. The receptor source for this set is a woman aged 18-29 years in good health and CMV-seropositive. The CDR3 runs from the conserved cysteine through the conserved F or W. The order of the fields is CDR3 protein, CDR3 DNA, J gene, V gene, clone size, D gene. D genes are given only for firm matches. Part of the rows lack a size; the others show once, few, many or a class for expanded clones.

CDR3aa: CATSRGTGGQRDTQYF; CDR3nt: TGTGCCACCAGCAGAGGGACAGGGGGCCAAAGAGATACGCAGTATTTT; j_gene: TRBJ2-3; v_gene: TRBV15; abundance: .; d_gene: TRBD1
CDR3aa: CASSLDVGRAFF; CDR3nt: TGTGCCAGCAGCTTAGATGTAGGGAGAGCTTTCTTT; j_gene: TRBJ1-1; v_gene: TRBV7-8; abundance: .; d_gene: .
CDR3aa: CASSQGEGMFGYTF; CDR3nt: TGCGCCAGCAGCCAAGGGGAGGGAATGTTTGGCTACACCTTC; j_gene: TRBJ1-2; v_gene: TRBV4-1; abundance: .; d_gene: .
CDR3aa: CASSTRTNYGYTF; CDR3nt: TGTGCCAGCAGCACCAGGACTAACTATGGCTACACCTTC; j_gene: TRBJ1-2; v_gene: TRBV2; abundance: .; d_gene: .
CDR3aa: CASSPPGHRATNEKLFF; CDR3nt: TGTGCCAGCTCACCACCGGGACACCGAGCAACTAATGAAAAACTGTTTTTT; j_gene: TRBJ1-4; v_gene: TRBV18; abundance: .; d_gene: .
CDR3aa: CASSLGLAGSYEQYF; CDR3nt: TGTGCCAGCAGCTTAGGACTAGCGGGATCCTACGAGCAGTACTTC; j_gene: TRBJ2-7; v_gene: TRBV7-2; abundance: .; d_gene: TRBD2
CDR3aa: CATSAGLLPEQFF; CDR3nt: TGTGCCACCAGTGCTGGACTTCTACCTGAGCAGTTCTTC; j_gene: TRBJ2-1; v_gene: TRBV15; abundance: .; d_gene: .
CDR3aa: CASSRTGGRNTEAFF; CDR3nt: TGTGCCAGCAGTAGGACAGGGGGCAGGAACACTGAAGCTTTCTTT; j_gene: TRBJ1-1; v_gene: TRBV27; abundance: .; d_gene: TRBD1
CDR3aa: CARGRVGGEAFF; CDR3nt: TGTGCCCGTGGGAGGGTGGGTGGTGAAGCTTTCTTT; j_gene: TRBJ1-1; v_gene: TRBV30; abundance: .; d_gene: .
CDR3aa: CASSLGRVGYQPQHF; CDR3nt: TGTGCCAGCAGTTTAGGGAGGGTGGGGTATCAGCCCCAGCATTTT; j_gene: TRBJ1-5; v_gene: TRBV28; abundance: .; d_gene: .
CDR3aa: CSAQGQETQYF; CDR3nt: TGCAGCGCCCAGGGCCAAGAGACCCAGTACTTC; j_gene: TRBJ2-5; v_gene: TRBV29-1; abundance: .; d_gene: .
CDR3aa: CASSSSDRNTGELFF; CDR3nt: TGTGCCAGCAGCTCCAGTGACAGGAACACCGGGGAGCTGTTTTTT; j_gene: TRBJ2-2; v_gene: TRBV11-2; abundance: .; d_gene: .
CDR3aa: CASSTRQGTQETQYF; CDR3nt: TGTGCCAGCAGTACCAGACAGGGGACGCAAGAGACCCAGTACTTC; j_gene: TRBJ2-5; v_gene: TRBV25-1; abundance: .; d_gene: TRBD1
CDR3aa: CASSTAFRGRKEKLFF; CDR3nt: TGTGCCAGCAGTACTGCATTCAGGGGACGAAAGGAAAAACTGTTTTTT; j_gene: TRBJ1-4; v_gene: TRBV25-1; abundance: .; d_gene: .
CDR3aa: CASTHPGQGF; CDR3nt: TGTGCCAGCACCCACCCGGGACAGGGTTTC; j_gene: TRBJ2-7; v_gene: TRBV2; abundance: .; d_gene: TRBD1
CDR3aa: CASEKGGDTDTQYF; CDR3nt: TGCGCCAGCGAGAAAGGGGGCGACACAGATACGCAGTATTTT; j_gene: TRBJ2-3; v_gene: TRBV5-1; abundance: .; d_gene: TRBD1
CDR3aa: CASSQDRASYEQYF; CDR3nt: TGCGCCAGCAGCCAGGACAGGGCCTCCTACGAGCAGTACTTC; j_gene: TRBJ2-7; v_gene: TRBV4-1; abundance: .; d_gene: TRBD1
CDR3aa: CAGDRANSPLHF; CDR3nt: TGTGCCGGGGACAGAGCTAATTCACCCCTCCACTTT; j_gene: TRBJ1-6; v_gene: TRBV30; abundance: .; d_gene: TRBD1
CDR3aa: CASSPSSGEDTQYF; CDR3nt: TGCGCCAGCAGCCCCTCGTCGGGGGAGGATACGCAGTATTTT; j_gene: TRBJ2-3; v_gene: TRBV5-1; abundance: .; d_gene: .
CDR3aa: CASSRRQGVMDTQYF; CDR3nt: TGTGCCAGCAGCCGAAGACAGGGGGTTATGGATACGCAGTATTTT; j_gene: TRBJ2-3; v_gene: TRBV5-6; abundance: .; d_gene: TRBD1
CDR3aa: CASSDRDLGQPQHF; CDR3nt: TGTGCCAGCAGCGACAGGGATTTGGGTCAGCCCCAGCATTTT; j_gene: TRBJ1-5; v_gene: TRBV9; abundance: .; d_gene: .
CDR3aa: CASSSAGTRGGTGELFF; CDR3nt: TGTGCCAGCAGCTCGGCCGGGACTAGAGGGGGCACCGGGGAGCTGTTTTTT; j_gene: TRBJ2-2; v_gene: TRBV5-4; abundance: .; d_gene: TRBD2
CDR3aa: CASTREATDTQYF; CDR3nt: TGTGCCAGCACCCGGGAGGCCACAGATACGCAGTATTTT; j_gene: TRBJ2-3; v_gene: TRBV2; abundance: .; d_gene: TRBD2
CDR3aa: CASSPKTSGPEQYF; CDR3nt: TGCGCCAGCAGCCCGAAGACTAGCGGGCCTGAGCAGTACTTC; j_gene: TRBJ2-7; v_gene: TRBV5-1; abundance: .; d_gene: TRBD2
CDR3aa: CASSLAGALTYNEQFF; CDR3nt: TGTGCCAGCAGCTTAGCGGGAGCCCTCACCTACAATGAGCAGTTCTTC; j_gene: TRBJ2-1; v_gene: TRBV5-4; abundance: once; d_gene: TRBD2
CDR3aa: CATSRATGGWAGGQFF; CDR3nt: TGTGCCACCAGCAGAGCGACAGGGGGATGGGCAGGAGGGCAGTTCTTC; j_gene: TRBJ2-1; v_gene: TRBV15; abundance: few; d_gene: TRBD1
CDR3aa: CASIGPGNQPQHF; CDR3nt: TGTGCCAGCATTGGGCCGGGCAATCAGCCCCAGCATTTT; j_gene: TRBJ1-5; v_gene: TRBV28; abundance: .; d_gene: .
CDR3aa: CASSPGGDRQFMNTEAFF; CDR3nt: TGCGCCAGCAGCCCGGGTGGGGACAGACAGTTCATGAACACTGAAGCTTTCTTT; j_gene: TRBJ1-1; v_gene: TRBV5-1; abundance: .; d_gene: TRBD1
CDR3aa: CATRTSGRAVADTQYF; CDR3nt: TGTGCCACACGGACTAGCGGGAGGGCCGTCGCAGATACGCAGTATTTT; j_gene: TRBJ2-3; v_gene: TRBV10-3; abundance: .; d_gene: TRBD2
CDR3aa: CASSIQGETHGYTF; CDR3nt: TGTGCCAGTAGTATTCAAGGAGAAACCCATGGCTACACCTTC; j_gene: TRBJ1-2; v_gene: TRBV19; abundance: .; d_gene: .
CDR3aa: CASSSHGLAGGWNEQFF; CDR3nt: TGCGCCAGCAGCTCTCACGGACTAGCGGGAGGTTGGAATGAGCAGTTCTTC; j_gene: TRBJ2-1; v_gene: TRBV5-1; abundance: .; d_gene: TRBD2
CDR3aa: CASSPRDLQETQYF; CDR3nt: TGTGCCAGCAGCCCCCGGGATCTCCAAGAGACCCAGTACTTC; j_gene: TRBJ2-5; v_gene: TRBV7-9; abundance: .; d_gene: .
CDR3aa: CAWSVRGGYRGHYQPQHF; CDR3nt: TGTGCCTGGAGTGTACGAGGTGGGTACAGGGGGCATTATCAGCCCCAGCATTTT; j_gene: TRBJ1-5; v_gene: TRBV30; abundance: .; d_gene: TRBD1
CDR3aa: CASSPNRQETQYF; CDR3nt: TGTGCCAGCTCACCAAACAGGCAAGAGACCCAGTACTTC; j_gene: TRBJ2-5; v_gene: TRBV18; abundance: few; d_gene: .
CDR3aa: CASSQNDMVNTEAFF; CDR3nt: TGTGCCAGCAGCCAGAACGACATGGTGAACACTGAAGCTTTCTTT; j_gene: TRBJ1-1; v_gene: TRBV14; abundance: .; d_gene: .
CDR3aa: CASSQDRFGYNEQFF; CDR3nt: TGCGCCAGCAGCCAAGATAGGTTCGGGTACAATGAGCAGTTCTTC; j_gene: TRBJ2-1; v_gene: TRBV4-1; abundance: few; d_gene: .
CDR3aa: CASSHQLEKLFF; CDR3nt: TGTGCCAGCAGCCACCAACTAGAAAAACTGTTTTTT; j_gene: TRBJ1-4; v_gene: TRBV5-6; abundance: .; d_gene: .
CDR3aa: CASSLWAGGGHEQYF; CDR3nt: TGCGCCAGCAGCTTGTGGGCAGGGGGCGGCCACGAGCAGTACTTC; j_gene: TRBJ2-7; v_gene: TRBV5-1; abundance: .; d_gene: TRBD1
CDR3aa: CASSSRQGNDSPLHF; CDR3nt: TGTGCCAGCAGCTCAAGACAGGGGAACGATTCACCCCTCCACTTT; j_gene: TRBJ1-6; v_gene: TRBV7-6; abundance: .; d_gene: TRBD1
CDR3aa: CARSGLAPGELFF; CDR3nt: TGTGCCCGGAGTGGCCTAGCCCCCGGGGAGCTGTTTTTT; j_gene: TRBJ2-2; v_gene: TRBV30; abundance: once; d_gene: .
CDR3aa: CASSRLAGGSEQFF; CDR3nt: TGCGCCAGCAGCCGACTAGCGGGAGGGTCGGAGCAGTTCTTC; j_gene: TRBJ2-1; v_gene: TRBV5-1; abundance: .; d_gene: TRBD2
CDR3aa: CASSYGRTRFYEQYF; CDR3nt: TGTGCCAGCAGCTATGGACGGACACGCTTCTACGAGCAGTACTTC; j_gene: TRBJ2-7; v_gene: TRBV13; abundance: .; d_gene: .
CDR3aa: CASSLGGLAGVSYEQFF; CDR3nt: TGTGCCAGCAGCTTAGGGGGGCTAGCGGGAGTTAGCTATGAGCAGTTCTTC; j_gene: TRBJ2-1; v_gene: TRBV13; abundance: .; d_gene: TRBD2
CDR3aa: CSVVGTGRYYSTDTQYF; CDR3nt: TGCAGCGTTGTGGGGACAGGGCGATACTACTCCACAGATACGCAGTATTTT; j_gene: TRBJ2-3; v_gene: TRBV29-1; abundance: .; d_gene: TRBD1
CDR3aa: CASLEGWTGPSYEQYF; CDR3nt: TGTGCCAGCCTCGAGGGGTGGACAGGACCCTCCTACGAGCAGTACTTC; j_gene: TRBJ2-7; v_gene: TRBV6-6; abundance: .; d_gene: TRBD1
CDR3aa: CASSFGPGQPQHF; CDR3nt: TGTGCCAGCAGCTTCGGTCCCGGGCAGCCCCAGCATTTT; j_gene: TRBJ1-5; v_gene: TRBV11-2; abundance: .; d_gene: .
CDR3aa: CASSERGTGSPDEQYF; CDR3nt: TGTGCCAGCAGTGAAAGGGGGACAGGATCCCCTGACGAGCAGTACTTC; j_gene: TRBJ2-7; v_gene: TRBV6-1; abundance: .; d_gene: TRBD1
CDR3aa: CASRSDGREQYF; CDR3nt: TGCGCCAGCAGATCTGATGGTCGGGAGCAGTACTTC; j_gene: TRBJ2-7; v_gene: TRBV5-1; abundance: .; d_gene: .
CDR3aa: CASSADRGAPYEQYF; CDR3nt: TGTGCCAGCAGCGCCGACAGGGGCGCTCCCTACGAGCAGTACTTC; j_gene: TRBJ2-7; v_gene: TRBV7-6; abundance: few; d_gene: TRBD1
CDR3aa: CASSLERLAGADTQYF; CDR3nt: TGCGCCAGCAGCTTGGAACGGCTCGCCGGGGCAGATACGCAGTATTTT; j_gene: TRBJ2-3; v_gene: TRBV5-1; abundance: few; d_gene: .
CDR3aa: CKLSGRAYNEQFF; CDR3nt: TGTAAACTCAGCGGGAGGGCCTACAATGAGCAGTTCTTC; j_gene: TRBJ2-1; v_gene: TRBV12-1; abundance: .; d_gene: .
CDR3aa: CASSTFPRESDTGELFF; CDR3nt: TGTGCCAGCAGCACATTTCCGCGGGAGTCGGACACCGGGGAGCTGTTTTTT; j_gene: TRBJ2-2; v_gene: TRBV7-8; abundance: .; d_gene: TRBD2
CDR3aa: CASSLVPGGNTIYF; CDR3nt: TGTGCCAGCAGTTTAGTGCCAGGGGGAAACACCATATATTTT; j_gene: TRBJ1-3; v_gene: TRBV28; abundance: once; d_gene: .